Listed below are T cell receptor beta chains from one sample, sequenced in a study of blood T cell repertoires in COVID-19. TCRdb's copy holds only in-frame clones and misses some; the assay was immunoSEQ multiplex PCR. There are about 80,000 clones in the sample; around 83% occur only once, and around 36% lies in the top ten. Material for sequencing was peripheral blood. These receptors all stem from a woman in her 70s with acute or convalescent COVID-19. Both conserved end residues are trimmed from each CDR3. The size field is filled for only some rows; it gives once, few, many or a size class.

.,TRBV7-2,TRBJ2-3,ASSPDRGTDTQY
once,TRBV6-4,TRBJ1-6,ASSQYRENSPLH
.,TRBV3-1/TRBV3-2,TRBJ2-5,ASSHEGVKETQY
.,TRBV30,TRBJ2-7,AWSAWVAGVVDEQY
.,TRBV29-1,TRBJ2-1,SVGRSGTSGSYEQF
few,TRBV6-5,TRBJ2-5,ASSLGQVETQY
.,TRBV12-5,TRBJ1-1,ASGRQGVGVNTEAF
.,TRBV29-1,TRBJ1-5,STGTEGQPQH
many,TRBV19,TRBJ1-1,ASSMRDGSTEAF
.,TRBV24-1,TRBJ2-2,ATSDLWPNTGELF
once,TRBV11-2,TRBJ2-5,ASSSPRGGSVFEETQY
once,TRBV5-4,TRBJ1-1,ASSLEQLNTEAF
.,TRBV10-3,TRBJ2-3,AISERDRGGSDTQY
.,TRBV6-6,TRBJ2-7,ASRRQGGSYEQY
.,TRBV6-4,TRBJ2-7,ASSQEQGFGEQY
once,TRBV6-5,TRBJ1-2,ASRLGRTPFGYT
.,TRBV4-1,TRBJ2-5,ASSHGFGTGSIETQY
.,TRBV2,TRBJ2-1,ASSEAGGGYNEQF
.,TRBV15,TRBJ1-3,ATSRVESGNTIY
.,TRBV6-6,TRBJ2-3,ASSYSRGPDTQY
.,TRBV20-1,TRBJ2-1,SARGGGLDF
once,TRBV5-4,TRBJ2-7,ASSLGRADDEQY
once,TRBV6-5,TRBJ1-5,ASSRGTARQPQH
.,TRBV6-5,TRBJ1-6,ASSYSGTVTSPLH
.,TRBV30,TRBJ1-2,AWSRGGADYGYT
.,TRBV30,TRBJ1-2,AWRQGGDYGYT
.,TRBV7-9,TRBJ2-2,ASSFQGARYTGELF
.,TRBV9,TRBJ1-6,ASSPSPGETSPLH
.,TRBV6-5,TRBJ2-2,ASRAGTGVTGELF
once,TRBV10-3,TRBJ1-5,AISEPDQPQH
.,TRBV7-8,TRBJ1-1,ASSFSGTGDLNTEAF
few,TRBV6-6,TRBJ1-4,ASSRLAPGRNPTNEKLF
.,TRBV12-3/TRBV12-4,TRBJ2-3,ASRTTSTDTQY